The 20 T cell receptor beta chains listed next were all sequenced from one sample in a study of spatial heterogeneity in lung cancer. Time point in this sample: sample taken at primary tumor resection. The sequenced material consisted of unsorted whole RNA from tumor, nontumor lung or frozen PBMC. MiXCR, applied by TCRdb to the 5' RACE reads, yields one record per CDR3 protein. The data show 9,500 to 11,000 distinct CDR3 sequences, approximately 6.5% seen once. Sequencing used PBMCs, obtained at surgery. These receptor sequences come from a male donor with early-stage non-small cell lung cancer.

This clonotype was seen ten or more times. Little can be read into the size of this beta chain, an off-target read in a library designed for alpha chains. CDR3 sequence: CASVPGIGIANTGELFF. The DNA for the CDR3 is TGTGCCAGTGTACCGGGAATCGGGATAGCGAACACCGGGGAGCTGTTTTTT. This chain links TRBV19 with TRBJ2-2; D possibly corresponds to TRBD2 (5 bases). CDR3 length equals 17 residues. CDR1 is LNHDA, CDR2 SQIVND, per germline (reference sequence). Trimming took 8 bases from V and 0 from J, leaving 19 bases between them.

This clonotype has just a few counts. This beta chain is a stray read from a library made for alpha chains; its abundance is not meaningful. The V and J genes are TRBV23-1 and TRBJ2-3, with D possibly TRBD1 on 6 matching bases. TRBV23-1 is recorded as an ORF, its role being uncertain. This CDR3 has 15 residues. V was clipped by 6 bases and J by 4 bases, with 17 bases between them. CDR3 bases: TGCGCCAGCAGAAATCCAGGGGCCGAGGCAGATACGCAGTATTTT. Translated, it gives CASRNPGAEADTQYF.

This clonotype has ten or more counts. With the library built for alpha chains, this beta chain is off target and its frequency is not meaningful. The DNA for the CDR3 is TGCAGTGCGCAGGGACAGGGGGCTTACGAGCAGTACTTC. It is translated as CSAQGQGAYEQYF. V usage is TRBV20-1 and J usage is TRBJ2-7, with TRBD1 matching over 12 bases. Per the germline V gene, CDR1 is DFQATT and CDR2 is SNEGSKA (reference sequence). This CDR3 region has 13 residues. The junction had 4 bases not matched to a gene; V was cut back by 6 bases and J by 4 bases.

By frequency in the sample, this clonotype is medium-sized. A library prepared for alpha chains yielded this beta chain as an off-target read; its size is of little meaning. The chain has TRBV29-1 and TRBJ2-1, with 8 positions matching TRBD2. The J segment lost 2 bases and the V segment lost 5 bases, leaving 2 bases of the junction unmatched. CDR3 length: 13 amino acids. Germline CDR1 is SQVTM and CDR2 is ANQGSEA. CDR3 region: CSVTSGAYNEQFF. The CDR3 region has the DNA TGCAGCGTTACTAGCGGAGCCTACAATGAGCAGTTCTTC.

This clonotype was counted at least ten times. This beta chain appears as a stray read in a library generated for alpha chains; its size is not informative. This chain links TRBV24-1 with TRBJ2-3, with D possibly being TRBD1 (5 bases). CDR1 is KGHDR and CDR2 is SFDVKD in the germline V gene. Trimming pared 4 bases from V and 0 bases from J, leaving 10 bases between. The CDR3 is 15 residues long. The CDR3 loop reads CATSDPTASTDTQYF. CDR3 bases: TGTGCCACCAGTGACCCGACAGCCAGCACAGATACGCAGTATTTT.

This clonotype was detected only a few times. This beta chain is an unintended read in a library built for alpha chains; its size means little. This sequence joins TRBV12-3 or TRBV12-4 and TRBJ2-7; the D call may be TRBD1 or TRBD2 (6 bases each). Trimming took 3 bases from V and 7 from J, leaving 10 bases between them. This CDR3 contains 12 residues. CDR3 bases: TGTGCCAGCAGTTTGAGGGGGGTTGAGCAGTACTTC. This translates into CASSLRGVEQYF.

By sample fraction, this clonotype is medium-sized (0.01 to 0.1%). This beta chain is a stray sequence in a library constructed for alpha chains; its clone size is not meaningful. The CDR3 nucleotides are TGCGCCAGCAGCCAAGACGAACACAGCACAGATACGCAGTATTTT. Protein product: CASSQDEHSTDTQYF. This chain uses TRBV4-1 with TRBJ2-3; D gene unclear. The germline V and J ends were trimmed by 0 bases and 0 bases, with 7 bases remaining between them. This CDR3 comprises 15 residues. Germline V gene data show CDR1 as MGHRA and CDR2 as YSYEKL.

This clonotype was seen at least ten times. This beta chain came through as a stray read in a library set up for alpha chains, and its size says little. The CDR3 nucleotides read TGCAGTGCTAGAGGACAGCCTAATGAGCAGTTCTTC. Protein sequence: CSARGQPNEQFF. The rearrangement links TRBV20-1 to TRBJ2-1, with D possibly matching TRBD1 (5 bases). V lost 1 base and J 7 bases, leaving 8 bases between the germline ends. The CDR3 is 12 residues long. Germline CDR1 reads DFQATT; CDR2 reads SNEGSKA (reference sequence).

This clonotype appeared many times. The size of this beta chain means little, since it is a stray read in a library made for alpha chains. V and J are TRBV5-1 and TRBJ2-5; 7 positions agree with TRBD2. CDR1 SGHRS and CDR2 YFSETQ come from the germline V gene. The CDR3 length is 12 residues. V trimming: 7 bases; J trimming: 3 bases; junction bases outside the gene matches: 3. DNA of the CDR3: TGCGCCAGCCTTGGGGGGGAAGAGACCCAGTACTTC. It is translated as CASLGGEETQYF.

The sample holds a few counts of this clonotype. The library was designed around alpha chains, so this beta chain is a stray read whose abundance carries little weight. DNA for the CDR3: TGCGCCAGCAGCTTGGCGGCGGGGGGATCGGGCGAGCAGTACTTC. Translation gives CASSLAAGGSGEQYF. V gene TRBV5-1 combines with J gene TRBJ2-7, with 8 positions matching TRBD2. The V and J ends lost 0 bases and 6 bases, in that order; junction bases with no gene match: 8. Per the germline V gene, CDR1 is SGHRS and CDR2 is YFSETQ. The length of the CDR3 is 15 residues. Complete variable domain (other parts from reference TRBV5-1 and TRBJ2-7): KAGVTQTPRYLIKTRGQQVTLSCSPISGHRSVSWYQQTPGQGLQFLFEYFSETQRNKGNFPGRFSGRQFSNSRSEMNVSTLELGDSALYLCASSLAAGGSGEQYFGPGTRLTVT.

This clonotype was counted a few times. Little can be read into the size of this beta chain, an off-target read in a library designed for alpha chains. This rearrangement joins TRBV28 to TRBJ1-1; D gene unclear. Germline V lookup: CDR1 MDHEN, CDR2 SYDVKM. Trimming cost V 6 bases and J 4 bases, with 15 bases left between them. CDR3 length: 14 amino acids. Written as DNA, the CDR3 is TGTGCCAGCAGATATGGGCTGGTGGGCACTGAAGCTTTCTTT. This translates into CASRYGLVGTEAFF.

This clonotype was seen at least ten times. Because the library targeted alpha chains, this beta chain is an off-target read whose size means little. The chain couples TRBV29-1 to TRBJ2-5; perhaps TRBD2 as D (6 bases). V lost 0 bases to trimming and J lost 8 bases, with 28 bases between them. Germline CDR1 reads SQVTM; CDR2 reads ANQGSEA. The CDR3 contains 18 residues. CDR3 bases: TGCAGCGTTGAAGAGGGGGGACTGCGGGCAGGCCTGGACGAAACCCAGTACTTC. Its translation is CSVEEGGLRAGLDETQYF. The full variable domain, rest sourced from reference TRBV29-1 and TRBJ2-5, is SAVISQKPSRDICQRGTSLTIQCQVDSQVTMMFWYRQQPGQSLTLIATANQGSEATYESGFVIDKFPISRPNLTFSTLTVSNMSPEDSSIYLCSVEEGGLRAGLDETQYFGPGTRLLVL.

Turning to this clonotype: Possible read error: a much larger clone is one base away. This beta chain came through as a stray read in a library set up for alpha chains, and its size says little. CDR3 sequence (DNA): TGTGCCAGCTCACCCCGGGACTTCCAAGAGACCCAGAACTTC. Its protein product is CASSPRDFQETQNF. The chain couples TRBV18 to TRBJ2-5; the D gene is possibly TRBD2 (6 bases). CDR1 is KGHSH and CDR2 is LQKENI in the germline V gene. The CDR3 has 14 residues.

This clonotype was seen many times. This beta chain was picked up by a library intended for alpha chains and is off target, so its count carries little meaning. The V and J genes are TRBV6-6 and TRBJ2-5, with TRBD2 as a possible D gene (5 bases). This CDR3 is 16 amino acids long. The V gene lost 0 bases and the J gene lost 5 bases, with 16 bases spanning the gap. Germline-derived CDR1 and CDR2 are MNHNY and SVGAGI (reference sequence). The CDR3 DNA follows: TGTGCCAGCAGTTACTCGAAGGAGGCCCCGGGCGAGACCCAGTACTTC. The encoded protein is CASSYSKEAPGETQYF.

This clonotype was seen at least ten times. This beta chain came through as a stray read in a library set up for alpha chains, and its size says little. The V gene is TRBV30, the J gene TRBJ2-1, with D unclear. V lost 0 bases and J 5 bases, leaving 14 bases between the germline ends. The V gene's germline CDR1 is GTSNPN and CDR2 SVGIG (reference sequence). CDR3 length: 15 amino acids. CDR3 sequence reads: CAWSVIGPYNNEQFF. The CDR3 region has the DNA TGTGCCTGGAGTGTAATCGGTCCGTATAACAATGAGCAGTTCTTC.

Comment on this clonotype: This beta chain turned up in a library designed for alpha chains; as an off-target read, its abundance says little. The chain combines TRBV20-1 with TRBJ1-5, with D hard to call. The germline V gene encodes CDR1 DFQATT and CDR2 SNEGSKA (reference sequence). Between the trimmed V and J ends, which lost 1 base and 4 bases, there was a span of 17 bases. This CDR3 region has 16 residues. The CDR3 region is CSARAVGGVRNQPQHF. The CDR3, as DNA: TGCAGTGCTAGAGCCGTGGGCGGGGTGAGGAATCAGCCCCAGCATTTT.

Note on this clonotype: Because this beta chain is a stray read in a library intended to capture alpha chains, its abundance should not be given much weight. The chain carries TRBV19 and TRBJ1-5; D gene uncertain. This CDR3 has 13 residues. The V gene lost 3 bases and the J gene lost 0 bases, with 3 bases spanning the gap. Looked up from germline, CDR1 is LNHDA and CDR2 is SQIVND (reference sequence). In nucleotides, the CDR3 is TGTGCCAGTAGTATCACTAGCAATCAGCCCCAGCATTTT. Protein product: CASSITSNQPQHF.

Points on this clonotype: This may be a read error: a much more frequent sequence differs by one nucleotide. Being off target in a library aimed at alpha chains, this beta chain has a size of little meaning. The genes are TRBV6-6 and TRBJ2-5; TRBD1 agrees at 7 bases. Germline V lookup: CDR1 MNHNY, CDR2 SVGAGI (reference sequence). V was pared by 6 bases and J by 2 bases, with 15 bases of the junction left unmatched. The CDR3 loop spans 17 amino acids. The CDR3 bases are TGTGCCAGCAGCGACTCCCGACAGGGAAGGAGTCAAGAGACCCAGTACTTC. Encoded protein: CASSDSRQGRSQETQYF.

This clonotype was seen many times. Little can be read into the size of this beta chain, an off-target read in a library designed for alpha chains. The rearrangement joins TRBV5-1 to TRBJ2-3; tentatively, D is TRBD2 (6 bases). The CDR3 sequence is 15 residues long. The V end was cut by 3 bases, the J end by 4 bases, with 15 bases between. CDR1 and CDR2 (germline): SGHRS, YFSETQ. In nucleotides, the CDR3 is TGCGCCAGCAGCTGGTTAGCGGACTCGGCAGATACGCAGTATTTT. Translating it yields CASSWLADSADTQYF.

This clonotype is deemed medium-sized. The library was prepared for alpha chains; this beta chain is a stray read, so its frequency means little. This rearrangement joins TRBV7-8 to TRBJ1-4; TRBD1 is a possible D gene (5 bases). Trimming pared 1 base from V and 5 bases from J, leaving 14 bases between. This CDR3 region has 16 residues. CDR1 and CDR2 from the germline V gene are SGHVS and FQNEAQ. Here the CDR3 DNA reads TGTGCCAGCAGCTTAGTGGGTGGAGAGGGGAATGAAAAACTGTTTTTT. As protein: CASSLVGGEGNEKLFF.